This TCR beta chain derives from a study of blood T cell repertoires in COVID-19. The assay was immunoSEQ multiplex PCR, and TCRdb's table has in-frame clones only and misses some. The repertoire has more than 200,000 clones, 70% to 90% of them found once; the top ten carry around 4%. The V gene end was trimmed by 7 bases and the J gene end by 6 bases; junction bases not matched to a gene: 8. CDR3 length: 15 amino acids. In germline, CDR1 is SGHNT, CDR2 YYREEE (reference sequence). Everyone who took part was roughly 18 to 89 years old, and they came from fewer than 25 US areas. This receptor was taken from a man younger than 45 with acute COVID-19. Sample: PBMCs or T cells enriched from blood (not recorded which). V is TRBV5-4 and J is TRBJ2-3, with 13 bases identical to TRBD2. Written as DNA, the CDR3 is TGTGCCAGCTGTAGGACTAGCGGGGGTTCTGATACGCAGTATTTT. It specifies CASCRTSGGSDTQYF.